This TCR beta chain is from a study of radiotherapy plus CTLA-4 blockade in lung cancer. Overall study: Of the patients, about 20% showed objective responses and 31% attained disease control.

Study outcomes and limitations: In blood, after radiotherapy plus ipilimumab, tumor-derived TCR clones expanded. Response was reportedly best predicted by early blood T cell clone dynamics, with interferon-beta.

V dropped 1 base and J dropped 1; count of bases not matched to a gene: 4. Germline V gene lookup returns CDR1 SGHKS and CDR2 YYEKEE (reference sequence). This CDR3 comprises 15 residues. As to this clone: The antigen remains unidentified.

The assay was immunoSEQ multiplex PCR, and TCRdb's table has in-frame clones only and misses some. The sample includes about 120,000 clones, nearly 80% of them seen just once. Patients with chemo-refractory metastatic non-small-cell lung cancer received focal radiation plus CTLA-4 blockade with ipilimumab. This sequence originates from a human donor with non-small cell lung cancer who had a partial response to radiotherapy plus ipilimumab. Here the sequenced sample was peripheral blood, taken from a patient treated with radiotherapy plus ipilimumab. The chain couples TRBV5-5 to TRBJ1-1; 7 bases map to TRBD1. The CDR3 here is CASSLMRTGNTEAFF. Written as DNA, the CDR3 is TGTGCCAGCAGCTTGATGCGGACAGGGAACACTGAAGCTTTCTTT.